This TCR beta chain was observed in a study of prognosis after radiotherapy for stage I lung cancer. Study in general: Delivery of radiotherapy was by SBRT in 3 to 5 fractions at a biologically effective dose of at least 100 Gy.

The study's findings and limits: Tumor-specific reactivity of the expanded TCR clones remained undetermined.

In this sample, this clonotype turned up many times. Its antigen remains unknown. The authors amplified TCR beta CDR3 from genomic DNA using two-round multiplex PCR. It was primers specific to each TRBV and TRBJ gene that first-round PCR used. In the second PCR round, amplification relied on universal primers. TCRdb re-called the multiplex PCR reads with MiXCR, one entry per CDR3 protein. The table lists roughly 38,000 distinct CDR3 sequences, around 22% of them singletons. After removal of 6 bases from V and 5 bases from J, the junction contained 9 bases not matched to a gene. Germline V gene data show CDR1 as MNHNS and CDR2 as SASEGT. The CDR3 runs to 16 residues.

The J gene is TRBJ1-6, the V gene TRBV6-1; 8 positions agree with TRBD1. Material: PBMCs, obtained before or after stereotactic body radiation therapy (not recorded which). This receptor was identified in a donor at least 50 years old with non-small cell lung cancer. The CDR3: CASRVQGAMNNSPLHF. CDR3 nucleotide sequence: TGTGCCAGCAGGGTCCAGGGGGCGATGAATAATTCACCCCTCCACTTT.